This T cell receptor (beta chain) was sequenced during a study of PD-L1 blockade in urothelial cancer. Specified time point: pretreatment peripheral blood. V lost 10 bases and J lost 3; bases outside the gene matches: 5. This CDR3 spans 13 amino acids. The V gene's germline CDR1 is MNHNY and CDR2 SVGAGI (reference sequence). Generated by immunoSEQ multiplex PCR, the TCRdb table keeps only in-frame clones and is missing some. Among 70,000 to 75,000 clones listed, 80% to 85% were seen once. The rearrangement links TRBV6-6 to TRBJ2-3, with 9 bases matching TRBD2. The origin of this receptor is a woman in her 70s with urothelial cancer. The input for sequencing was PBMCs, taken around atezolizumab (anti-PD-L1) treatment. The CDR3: CATIAGDTDTQYF. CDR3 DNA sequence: TGTGCCACAATAGCGGGAGATACAGATACGCAGTATTTT.